The rows below give T cell receptor beta chains drawn from one sample of a study of PD-1 and CTLA-4 blockade in melanoma. Profiling relied on immunoSEQ multiplex PCR, and the TCRdb table lists in-frame clones only, not all of them. Of tens of thousands of clones in the sample, less than 95% were seen once. Sample: CD8+ T cells from peripheral blood, taken from a patient given anti-PD-1 treatment. The receptors were sampled from a human donor with melanoma. Each CDR3 is given with its conserved first and last residue. A D gene is named only where the DNA matches it firmly.

j_call: TRBJ1-4
d_call: .
v_call: TRBV11-2
cdr3_aa: CASSLGQGEFLYEKLFF

j_call: TRBJ1-1
d_call: .
v_call: TRBV5-1
cdr3_aa: CASSLRGNTEAFF

j_call: TRBJ1-1
d_call: .
v_call: TRBV6-6
cdr3_aa: CASSDGGDTEAFF

j_call: TRBJ1-1
d_call: .
v_call: TRBV19
cdr3_aa: CASSGHTNTEAFF

j_call: TRBJ1-5
d_call: .
v_call: TRBV7-8
cdr3_aa: CASSPTGSGQPQHF

j_call: TRBJ1-1
d_call: .
v_call: TRBV27
cdr3_aa: CASSFLGGDIAGAFF

j_call: TRBJ2-5
d_call: .
v_call: TRBV27
cdr3_aa: CASSFRETQYF

j_call: TRBJ2-7
d_call: .
v_call: TRBV10-1
cdr3_aa: CASTKSGGYEQYF

j_call: TRBJ1-6
d_call: .
v_call: TRBV30
cdr3_aa: CAWSRGGGYNSPLHF

j_call: TRBJ2-1
d_call: TRBD2
v_call: TRBV6-6
cdr3_aa: CASIPEGGRALNEQFF

j_call: TRBJ2-3
d_call: TRBD1
v_call: TRBV6-5
cdr3_aa: CASSYRTGSTDTQYF

j_call: TRBJ2-7
d_call: .
v_call: TRBV7-9
cdr3_aa: CASSLRLSYEQYF

j_call: TRBJ2-7
d_call: .
v_call: TRBV28
cdr3_aa: CASSPPGPRRGSEQYF

j_call: TRBJ2-7
d_call: TRBD2
v_call: TRBV25-1
cdr3_aa: CASSEWGGAYEQYF

j_call: TRBJ1-5
d_call: .
v_call: TRBV19
cdr3_aa: CASNRGTAGQPQHF

j_call: TRBJ2-7
d_call: .
v_call: TRBV13
cdr3_aa: CASSIRQAYEQYF